The 28 T cell receptor beta chains listed next were all sequenced from one sample in a study of metastatic and nonmetastatic thyroid tumors. Every patient was untreated before thyroid surgery. TCRdb re-called the PCR reads with MiXCR. This repertoire shows 20,000 or so clones, more than 14% found once; its top ten account for around 15%. Sample: tumor tissue. The receptors come from a female donor with papillary thyroid cancer or a benign thyroid nodule (not recorded which). Some clones in this sample may be carry-over from other donors' samples.

The table lists this clone with a few counts. This may arise from a read error, as a much more abundant clone is one base away. Within the sample, other DNA sequences also encode this same CDR3. The chain recombines TRBV10-1 with TRBJ2-5, with no clear D. This CDR3 is 14 amino acids long. Germline assignment: CDR1 WNHNN and CDR2 SYGVQD (reference sequence). The ends were cut back, 0 bases at V and 8 bases at J, with 13 bases in the middle. CDR3: CASSESGVVETQYF. The DNA for the CDR3 is TGCGCCAGCAGTGAGTCCGGAGTCGTGGAAACCCAGTACTTC.

This clone turned up a few times. CDR3 nucleotide sequence: TGTGCCAGCACCCCTCACGGACTTCTTAACTATGGCTACACCTTC. Its translation: CASTPHGLLNYGYTF. The rearrangement links TRBV2 to TRBJ1-2; no firm D call. The CDR3 length is 15 residues. Germline V gene lookup returns CDR1 SNHLY and CDR2 FYNNEI. Trimming took 7 bases from V and 1 from J, leaving 16 bases between them.

This clone has at least ten counts. The chain has TRBV28 and TRBJ1-2; D perhaps matches TRBD1 (5 bases). This CDR3 is built from 14 residues. The V end was cut by 2 bases, the J end by 7 bases, with 14 bases between. Germline V CDR1 and CDR2: MDHEN, SYDVKM. The CDR3 region has the DNA TGTGCCAGCAGTTTAAGAGGGGTCCAGAGTGGCTACACCTTC. This encodes CASSLRGVQSGYTF.

This clone was found many times. This likely comes from a read error, as the CDR3 has no conserved phenylalanine or tryptophan at its end. The chain employs TRBV4-2 and TRBJ1-3, with unresolved D. Per the germline V gene, CDR1 is LGHNA and CDR2 is YNFKEQ. This CDR3 contains 15 residues. Trimming shortened V by 4 bases and J by 0 bases, and 10 bases separated the two germline ends. The CDR3 reads CASSPGVSSGNTIYL. As DNA, the CDR3 is TGTGCCAGCAGCCCCGGGGTTAGCTCTGGAAACACCATATATCTT.

The V gene is TRBV10-3, the J gene TRBJ2-5, with 7 positions matching TRBD2. V lost 2 bases, J lost 5 bases, and 8 bases stayed unmatched. The germline V gene has CDR1 ENHRY and CDR2 SYGVKD. The CDR3 is 15 amino acids. CDR3 residues: CAISEREGTFETQYF. As DNA, the CDR3 is TGTGCCATCAGTGAGAGGGAGGGCACGTTTGAGACCCAGTACTTC.

This clone was recorded at least ten times. The rearrangement uses TRBV20-1 and TRBJ2-3, with TRBD2 matching over 7 bases. The CDR3 totals 15 residues. CDR1 is DFQATT and CDR2 is SNEGSKA in the germline V gene (reference sequence). V was pared by 0 bases and J by 6 bases, with 9 bases of the junction left unmatched. This CDR3 reads CSARDPGGRGDTQYF. CDR3 nucleotides: TGCAGTGCTAGAGATCCGGGCGGGAGAGGTGATACGCAGTATTTT.

At least ten counts were recorded for this clone. The chain is built from TRBV7-9 and TRBJ2-1; D is possibly TRBD1 (5 bases). The ends were cut back, 0 bases at V and 8 bases at J, with 11 bases in the middle. Per the germline V gene, CDR1 is SEHNR and CDR2 is FQNEAQ (reference sequence). The CDR3 extends over 14 amino acids. CDR3 DNA sequence: TGTGCCAGCAGCTTAGCCGCTTGGGGCGATGAGCAGTTCTTC. This sequence encodes CASSLAAWGDEQFF.

This clone was counted ten times or more. The chain links TRBV24-1 to TRBJ2-1; 7 positions agree with TRBD2. The CDR3 is made up of 14 amino acids. The V gene end was trimmed by 8 bases and the J gene end by 10 bases; junction bases not matched to a gene: 13. The germline V gene has CDR1 KGHDR and CDR2 SFDVKD. CDR3 coding DNA: TGTGCCACCATTAGACTGCTAGGGGAGGGGGAGCAGTTCTTC. This gives the protein CATIRLLGEGEQFF.

This clone was recorded many times. V and J are TRBV7-3 and TRBJ1-1; maybe TRBD1 (5 bases). Germline CDR1 reads SGHTA; CDR2 reads FQGTGA. Trimming cost V 4 bases and J 1 base, with 7 bases left between them. The CDR3 extends over 13 amino acids. CDR3 in DNA: TGTGCCAGCAGCTCTACAGGGAACACTGAAGCTTTCTTT. Protein sequence: CASSSTGNTEAFF.

The table lists this clone with many counts. The rearrangement links TRBV5-6 to TRBJ1-1, with D tentatively TRBD1 (5 bases). The germline gives CDR1 SGHDT, CDR2 YYEEEE. The CDR3 runs to 17 residues. V was clipped by 3 bases and J by 0 bases, with 18 bases between them. The DNA of the CDR3 is TGTGCCAGCAGCTCAAAAACACAGGAGACCCTGAACACTGAAGCTTTCTTT. It translates to CASSSKTQETLNTEAFF.

This clone is categorized as medium-sized (0.01 to 0.1%). The chain is built from TRBV6-5 and TRBJ2-1; the D gene is possibly TRBD2 (5 bases). The germline V and J ends were trimmed by 0 bases and 9 bases, with 12 bases remaining between them. Germline assignment: CDR1 MNHEY and CDR2 SVGAGI. This CDR3 has 14 residues. CDR3 residues: CASSYSGDRGEQFF. In nucleotides, the CDR3 is TGTGCCAGCAGTTACTCAGGAGACCGGGGTGAGCAGTTCTTC.

This clone has ten or more counts. This chain uses TRBV2 with TRBJ1-2; unclear D gene. The CDR3 totals 14 residues. V was clipped by 4 bases and J by 7 bases, with 16 bases between them. The germline gives CDR1 SNHLY, CDR2 FYNNEI. The CDR3 DNA follows: TGTGCCAGCAGTGGGCTCCGGCCTCCTATTGGCTACACCTTC. This encodes CASSGLRPPIGYTF.

In regard to this clone: A much larger clonotype is one base distant, so this may be a read error. Other DNA sequences of this sample code for an identical CDR3. CDR3 DNA sequence: TGTGCCAGCAGCGTTTGGTCTTCTAGCATAGATACTCAGTATTTT. Its protein product is CASSVWSSSIDTQYF. The chain employs TRBV9 and TRBJ2-3, with TRBD2 as a possible D gene (5 bases). Germline CDR1 reads SGDLS; CDR2 reads YYNGEE. There are 15 residues in the CDR3.

In this sample, this clone is medium-sized. The CDR3 bases are TGTGCCAGCAGCGGGACAGGGTTCAATTCACCCCTCCACTTT. It encodes CASSGTGFNSPLHF. The chain employs TRBV6-1 and TRBJ1-6; 9 bases are a match to TRBD1. V was clipped by 6 bases and J by 7 bases; unmatched bases: 4. Germline V gene data show CDR1 as MNHNS and CDR2 as SASEGT. The CDR3 is made up of 14 amino acids.

Comment on this clone: A junction boundary mismatches the germline segment, possibly from a read error. J is TRBJ2-2 and V is TRBV7-6, with D perhaps being TRBD1 or TRBD2 (5 bases each). The CDR3 runs to 18 residues. The V gene's germline CDR1 is SGHVS and CDR2 FNYEAQ. The CDR3 loop is CASSLALPRGTNTGEPFF. The CDR3, as DNA: TGTGCCAGCAGCTTAGCGCTACCACGGGGCACGAACACCGGGGAGCCGTTTTTT.

This clone was found many times. Other DNA variants within this sample encode the same CDR3. The rearrangement uses TRBV20-1 and TRBJ1-5; 9 nucleotides agree with TRBD1. Germline CDR1 DFQATT, CDR2 SNEGSKA (reference sequence). With V trimmed by 6 bases and J by 6 bases, 6 bases remained unmatched. The CDR3 has 13 amino acids. CDR3: CSAIDRGFQPQHF. As DNA, the CDR3 is TGCAGTGCGATCGACAGGGGGTTTCAGCCCCAGCATTTT.

This clone was seen only a few times. The chain recombines TRBV11-2 with TRBJ1-1, with 7 bases that match TRBD1. CDR3 size: 13 residues. V dropped 4 bases and J dropped 8; count of bases not matched to a gene: 7. CDR1 is SGHAT and CDR2 is FQNNGV in the germline V gene. The CDR3 DNA is TGTGCCAGCAGCTCAGACAGGGCCTCGGAAGCTTTCTTT. Translated: CASSSDRASEAFF.

This clone was seen only a few times. The genes are TRBV5-1 and TRBJ2-5, with a tentative D call TRBD2 (6 bases). The V gene's germline CDR1 is SGHRS and CDR2 YFSETQ. The CDR3 is 15 amino acids. With 5 bases removed from V and 0 bases from J, the gap between germline ends came to 14 bases. The CDR3 sequence is CASRTRRGNQETQYF. Written as DNA, the CDR3 is TGCGCCAGCAGAACCCGACGGGGGAACCAAGAGACCCAGTACTTC.

This clone showed up just a few times. Within the sample, other DNA sequences also encode this same CDR3. The chain combines TRBV10-3 with TRBJ1-2, with D tentatively TRBD1 (6 bases). The length of the CDR3 is 15 residues. Germline V gene lookup returns CDR1 ENHRY and CDR2 SYGVKD. V was trimmed by 7 bases and J by 8 bases, leaving 23 bases between them. CDR3 region: CAITERRDKAGGYTF. CDR3 bases: TGTGCCATCACCGAGAGAAGGGACAAGGCCGGGGGCTACACCTTC.

This clone was recorded many times. The chain employs TRBV12-3 or TRBV12-4 and TRBJ1-5; possibly TRBD1 for D (5 bases). Deletions cut 6 bases from V and 2 bases from J, with 17 bases between. The CDR3 runs 16 residues. The chain's CDR3 is CASRLGGPGGNQPQHF. The CDR3 DNA is TGTGCCAGCAGGTTGGGCGGGCCGGGGGGCAATCAGCCCCAGCATTTT.

This clone was detected many times. This chain connects TRBV29-1 to TRBJ2-5, with 13 bases identical to TRBD2. CDR3 length: 14 residues. The germline V gene encodes CDR1 SQVTM and CDR2 ANQGSEA. Unmatched junction bases numbered 7, after V lost 7 bases and J lost 5 bases. The chain's CDR3 is CSGLAGGIGETQYF. The CDR3 nucleotides are TGCAGCGGACTAGCGGGAGGAATCGGGGAGACCCAGTACTTC.

This clone was counted ten times or more. Written as DNA, the CDR3 is TGTGCCAGCAGCCCCGCCCGGGGAACCTACAATGAGCAGTTCTTC. This sequence encodes CASSPARGTYNEQFF. V and J are TRBV3-1 and TRBJ2-1; D might be TRBD2 (5 bases). Germline CDR1 and CDR2: LGHDT and YNNKEL (reference sequence). Trimming cost V 4 bases and J 2 bases, with 12 bases left between them. The CDR3 runs 15 residues.

This clone was detected many times. The genes are TRBV6-1 and TRBJ2-1; D remains ambiguous. V lost 11 bases and J 3 bases, leaving 11 bases between the germline ends. The CDR3 consists of 12 residues. CDR1 and CDR2 (germline): MNHNS, SASEGT. This chain's CDR3 is CAGKEDYNEQFF. CDR3 coding DNA: TGTGCCGGTAAAGAGGACTACAATGAGCAGTTCTTC.

Points on this clone: The junction departs from germline at one end; a sequencing error may be responsible. This chain uses TRBV7-6 with TRBJ2-1, with 7 positions matching TRBD2. Per germline, CDR1 SGHVS and CDR2 FNYEAQ. This CDR3 is built from 15 residues. The CDR3 DNA reads TGTGCCAGCAGCTTACCGCGGGAGACGGGGCTCGAGCAGTTCTTT. Translating gives CASSLPRETGLEQFF.

At least ten counts were recorded for this clone. The chain recombines TRBV20-1 with TRBJ1-5; TRBD1 agrees at 7 bases. After removal of 1 base from V and 4 bases from J, the junction contained 10 bases not matched to a gene. The CDR3 has 16 amino acids. The germline V gene has CDR1 DFQATT and CDR2 SNEGSKA (reference sequence). This CDR3 reads CSARANQGVGNQPQHF. CDR3 coding DNA: TGCAGTGCTAGAGCCAACCAGGGGGTAGGGAATCAGCCCCAGCATTTT.

This clone was detected ten times or more. Germline and junction disagree at one end, which may indicate a read error. Additional DNA sequences in this sample encode the identical CDR3. V is TRBV6-1 and J is TRBJ2-7; D remains ambiguous. Germline CDR1 and CDR2: MNHNS and SASEGT. CDR3 length: 15 residues. The CDR3 loop is CAGSISPVGSYEQYF. The CDR3 DNA reads as TGTGCCGGCAGTATTAGTCCTGTGGGCTCCTACGAGCAGTACTTC.

This rearrangement joins TRBV6-2 or TRBV6-3 to TRBJ2-3; no definite D call. Germline CDR1 and CDR2: MNHEY and SVGEGT. This CDR3 has 11 residues. V lost 2 bases and J lost 6, with 3 bases in between. The CDR3 sequence: CASSYGDTQYF. The CDR3, as DNA: TGTGCCAGCAGTTACGGGGATACGCAGTATTTT.

Of note for this clone: A read error is possible here, since a much larger clone lies one base away. V is TRBV5-1 and J is TRBJ2-1; 9 nucleotides line up with TRBD2. Germline-derived CDR1 and CDR2 are SGHRS and YFSETQ. The V and J ends lost 4 bases and 3 bases, in that order; junction bases with no gene match: 5. The CDR3 totals 15 residues. CDR3 coding DNA: TGCGCCAGCAGCCCTGTACTAGCGGGCTACAATGAGCAGTTCTTC. This translates into CASSPVLAGYNEQFF.